These T cell receptor beta chains were read from a single sample in a study of cytomegalovirus exposure and HLA in healthy donors. The assay was immunoSEQ multiplex PCR, and TCRdb's table has in-frame clones only and misses some. This table has roughly 150,000 clones, approximately 79% appearing once. Sequencing was carried out using PBMCs. The origin of the receptors is a man aged 40-49 years in good health and CMV-seropositive. Each CDR3 is given with its conserved first and last residue. Fields, in order: D gene, clone size, V gene, J gene, CDR3 protein, CDR3 DNA. D genes are given only for firm matches. Expanded clones are given a class, and other clones once, few, many or no size at all.

d_call: TRBD1; clone_size: .; v_call: TRBV30; j_call: TRBJ2-7; cdr3_aa: CAWSTGTGGSEQYF; cdr3_nt: TGTGCCTGGAGCACCGGGACAGGGGGCTCCGAGCAGTACTTC
d_call: .; clone_size: .; v_call: TRBV6-5; j_call: TRBJ1-2; cdr3_aa: CASSYRLRLGYTF; cdr3_nt: TGTGCCAGCAGTTACCGACTTCGACTCGGCTACACCTTC
d_call: .; clone_size: .; v_call: TRBV11-3; j_call: TRBJ2-2; cdr3_aa: CASSLGRTASNTGELFF; cdr3_nt: TGTGCCAGCAGCTTAGGCAGGACAGCATCGAACACCGGGGAGCTGTTTTTT
d_call: .; clone_size: .; v_call: TRBV2; j_call: TRBJ1-1; cdr3_aa: CASRYQGRASEAFF; cdr3_nt: TGTGCCAGCAGATATCAAGGCAGGGCCTCTGAAGCTTTCTTT
d_call: TRBD2; clone_size: .; v_call: TRBV27; j_call: TRBJ2-7; cdr3_aa: CASKMRSGSNNYEQYF; cdr3_nt: TGTGCCAGCAAGATGAGAAGCGGGAGTAATAACTACGAGCAGTACTTC
d_call: .; clone_size: few; v_call: TRBV6-5; j_call: TRBJ1-4; cdr3_aa: CASSALSNTNEKLFF; cdr3_nt: TGTGCCAGCAGTGCCCTTTCTAATACTAATGAAAAACTGTTTTTT
d_call: .; clone_size: .; v_call: TRBV7-9; j_call: TRBJ1-4; cdr3_aa: CASSPRQSATNEKLFF; cdr3_nt: TGTGCCAGCAGCCCCAGACAGTCTGCAACTAATGAAAAACTGTTTTTT
d_call: TRBD1; clone_size: few; v_call: TRBV5-4; j_call: TRBJ1-2; cdr3_aa: CASSLLAGTGTYGYTF; cdr3_nt: TGTGCCAGCAGCTTACTCGCCGGGACAGGGACCTATGGCTACACCTTC
d_call: .; clone_size: .; v_call: TRBV2; j_call: TRBJ1-3; cdr3_aa: CASRFDLSSGNTIYF; cdr3_nt: TGTGCCAGCAGGTTTGATCTCAGCTCTGGAAACACCATATATTTT
d_call: TRBD1; clone_size: many; v_call: TRBV5-6; j_call: TRBJ2-2; cdr3_aa: CASSLPGTGAPGELFF; cdr3_nt: TGTGCCAGCAGCTTACCCGGGACAGGGGCCCCCGGGGAGCTGTTTTTT
d_call: .; clone_size: .; v_call: TRBV27; j_call: TRBJ2-3; cdr3_aa: CATARGRFTDTQYF; cdr3_nt: TGTGCCACCGCCCGGGGGAGATTCACAGATACGCAGTATTTT
d_call: TRBD1; clone_size: .; v_call: TRBV19; j_call: TRBJ1-2; cdr3_aa: CASSPDRVGYTF; cdr3_nt: TGTGCCAGTAGTCCGGACAGGGTGGGCTACACCTTC
d_call: .; clone_size: .; v_call: TRBV14; j_call: TRBJ1-6; cdr3_aa: CASSQDRWGRNSPLHF; cdr3_nt: TGTGCCAGCAGCCAAGATCGATGGGGCCGGAATTCACCCCTCCACTTT
d_call: .; clone_size: few; v_call: TRBV7-9; j_call: TRBJ2-1; cdr3_aa: CASSLTTSYNEQFF; cdr3_nt: TGTGCCAGCAGCTTAACTACCTCCTACAATGAGCAGTTCTTC
d_call: .; clone_size: .; v_call: TRBV10-1; j_call: TRBJ2-1; cdr3_aa: CASSGQAYNEQFF; cdr3_nt: TGCGCCAGCAGTGGACAGGCCTACAATGAGCAGTTCTTC
d_call: .; clone_size: .; v_call: TRBV10-2; j_call: TRBJ1-2; cdr3_aa: CASRGADGYTF; cdr3_nt: TGCGCCAGCAGGGGGGCAGATGGCTACACCTTC
d_call: .; clone_size: .; v_call: TRBV19; j_call: TRBJ2-3; cdr3_aa: CASRWGGSYTDTQYF; cdr3_nt: TGTGCCAGTCGATGGGGGGGCTCCTACACAGATACGCAGTATTTT
d_call: .; clone_size: few; v_call: TRBV18; j_call: TRBJ1-5; cdr3_aa: CASSPTSGGENQPQHF; cdr3_nt: TGTGCCAGCTCACCAACAAGTGGGGGGGAGAATCAGCCCCAGCATTTT
d_call: .; clone_size: .; v_call: TRBV2; j_call: TRBJ2-5; cdr3_aa: CASGASGMGETQYF; cdr3_nt: TGTGCCAGCGGGGCTTCGGGCATGGGAGAGACCCAGTACTTC
d_call: TRBD2; clone_size: .; v_call: TRBV6-5; j_call: TRBJ2-5; cdr3_aa: CASSYSAGAGETQYF; cdr3_nt: TGTGCCAGCAGTTACTCGGCGGGAGCAGGGGAGACCCAGTACTTC
d_call: TRBD1; clone_size: .; v_call: TRBV10-3; j_call: TRBJ1-1; cdr3_aa: CAISREQGTTEAFF; cdr3_nt: TGTGCCATCAGCCGGGAACAGGGGACCACTGAAGCTTTCTTT
d_call: .; clone_size: .; v_call: TRBV2; j_call: TRBJ2-2; cdr3_aa: CASNREQNTGELFF; cdr3_nt: TGTGCCAGCAACAGGGAGCAGAACACCGGGGAGCTGTTTTTT
d_call: TRBD1; clone_size: .; v_call: TRBV5-4; j_call: TRBJ2-7; cdr3_aa: CASSLADRGDEQYF; cdr3_nt: TGTGCCAGCAGCTTGGCGGACAGGGGCGACGAGCAGTACTTC
d_call: TRBD1; clone_size: .; v_call: TRBV7-6; j_call: TRBJ1-5; cdr3_aa: CASSRSTGGNQPQHF; cdr3_nt: TGTGCCAGCAGCCGTTCGACAGGGGGCAATCAGCCCCAGCATTTT